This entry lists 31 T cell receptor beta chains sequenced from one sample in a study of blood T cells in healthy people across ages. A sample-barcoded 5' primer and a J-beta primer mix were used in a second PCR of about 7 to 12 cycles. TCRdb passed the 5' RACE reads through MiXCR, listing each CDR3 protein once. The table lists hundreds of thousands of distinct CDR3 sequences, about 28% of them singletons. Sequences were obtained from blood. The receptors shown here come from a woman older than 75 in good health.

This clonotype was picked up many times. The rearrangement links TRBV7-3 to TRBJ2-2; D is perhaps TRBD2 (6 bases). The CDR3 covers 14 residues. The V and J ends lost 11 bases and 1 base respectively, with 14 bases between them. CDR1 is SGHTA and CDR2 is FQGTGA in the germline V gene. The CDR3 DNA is TGTGCCGTCTCCTCGCGGGGGAACACCGGGGAGCTGTTTTTT. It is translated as CAVSSRGNTGELFF. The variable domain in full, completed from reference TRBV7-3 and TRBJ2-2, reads GAGVSQTPSNKVTEKGKYVELRCDPISGHTALYWYRQSLGQGPEFLIYFQGTGAADDSGLPNDRFFAVRPEGSVSTLKIQRTERGDSAVYLCAVSSRGNTGELFFGEGSRLTVL.

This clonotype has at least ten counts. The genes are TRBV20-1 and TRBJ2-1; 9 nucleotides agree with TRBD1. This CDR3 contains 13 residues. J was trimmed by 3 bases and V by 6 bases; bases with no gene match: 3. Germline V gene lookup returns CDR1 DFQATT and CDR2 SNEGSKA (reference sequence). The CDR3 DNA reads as TGCAGTGCCGAGGGACAGGGCTACAATGAGCAGTTCTTC. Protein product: CSAEGQGYNEQFF.

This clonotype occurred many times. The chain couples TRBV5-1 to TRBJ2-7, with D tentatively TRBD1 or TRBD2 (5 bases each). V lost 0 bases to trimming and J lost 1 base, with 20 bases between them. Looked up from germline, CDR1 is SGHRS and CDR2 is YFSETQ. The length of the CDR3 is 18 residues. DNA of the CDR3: TGCGCCAGCAGCTTGGCCATGTCGGGGCAGGCCGTTTCCTACGAGCAGTACTTC. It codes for CASSLAMSGQAVSYEQYF.

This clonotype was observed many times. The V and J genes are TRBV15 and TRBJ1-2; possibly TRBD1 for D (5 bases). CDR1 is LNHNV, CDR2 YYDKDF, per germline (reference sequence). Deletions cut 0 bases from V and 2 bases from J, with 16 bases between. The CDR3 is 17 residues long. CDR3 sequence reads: CATSRDGAGRFNYGYTF. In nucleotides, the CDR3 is TGTGCCACCAGCAGAGATGGGGCAGGGCGGTTCAACTATGGCTACACCTTC. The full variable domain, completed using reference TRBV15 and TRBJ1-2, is DAMVIQNPRYQVTQFGKPVTLSCSQTLNHNVMYWYQQKSSQAPKLLFHYYDKDFNNEADTPDNFQSRRPNTSFCFLDIRSPGLGDTAMYLCATSRDGAGRFNYGYTFGSGTRLTVV.

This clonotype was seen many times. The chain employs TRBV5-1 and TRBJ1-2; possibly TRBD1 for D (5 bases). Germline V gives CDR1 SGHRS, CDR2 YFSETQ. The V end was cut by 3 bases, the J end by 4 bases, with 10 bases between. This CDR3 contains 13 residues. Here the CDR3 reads CASSSQDTYGYTF. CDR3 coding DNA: TGCGCCAGCAGCTCACAGGACACCTATGGCTACACCTTC. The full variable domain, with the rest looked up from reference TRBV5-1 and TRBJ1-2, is KAGVTQTPRYLIKTRGQQVTLSCSPISGHRSVSWYQQTPGQGLQFLFEYFSETQRNKGNFPGRFSGRQFSNSRSEMNVSTLELGDSALYLCASSSQDTYGYTFGSGTRLTVV.

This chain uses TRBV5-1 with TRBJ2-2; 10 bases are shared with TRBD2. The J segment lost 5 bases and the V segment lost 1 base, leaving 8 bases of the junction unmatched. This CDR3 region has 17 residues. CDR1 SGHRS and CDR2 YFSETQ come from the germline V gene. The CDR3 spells CASSLRRTSGATGELFF. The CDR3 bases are TGCGCCAGCAGCTTGAGGCGTACTAGCGGGGCTACCGGGGAGCTGTTTTTT.

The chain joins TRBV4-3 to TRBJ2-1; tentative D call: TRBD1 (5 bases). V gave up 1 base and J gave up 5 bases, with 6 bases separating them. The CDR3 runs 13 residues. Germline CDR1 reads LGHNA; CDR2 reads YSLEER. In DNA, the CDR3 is TGCGCCAGCAGCCAAGTGGGGCACAATGAGCAGTTCTTC. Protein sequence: CASSQVGHNEQFF.

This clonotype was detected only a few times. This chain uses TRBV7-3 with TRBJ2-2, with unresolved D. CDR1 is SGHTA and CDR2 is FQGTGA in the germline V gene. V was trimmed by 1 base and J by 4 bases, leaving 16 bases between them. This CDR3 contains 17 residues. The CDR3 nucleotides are TGTGCCAGCAGCTTAAACCCGCCGGACGTACTCACCGGGGAGCTGTTTTTT. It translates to CASSLNPPDVLTGELFF.

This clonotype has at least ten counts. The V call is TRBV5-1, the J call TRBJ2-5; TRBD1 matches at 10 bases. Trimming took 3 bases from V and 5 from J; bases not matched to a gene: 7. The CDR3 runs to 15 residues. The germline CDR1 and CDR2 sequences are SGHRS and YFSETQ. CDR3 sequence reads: CASSSRTGGMETQYF. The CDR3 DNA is TGCGCCAGCAGCTCCAGGACAGGGGGTATGGAGACCCAGTACTTC.

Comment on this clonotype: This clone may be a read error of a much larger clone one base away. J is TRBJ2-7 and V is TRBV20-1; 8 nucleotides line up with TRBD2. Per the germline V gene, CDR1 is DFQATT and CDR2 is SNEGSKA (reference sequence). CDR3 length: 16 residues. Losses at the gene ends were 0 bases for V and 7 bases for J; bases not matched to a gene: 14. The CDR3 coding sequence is TGCAGTGCTAGAGAGCCCCGGGGGGGCTTCAGTCGGGAGCAGTACTTC. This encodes CSAREPRGGFSREQYF.

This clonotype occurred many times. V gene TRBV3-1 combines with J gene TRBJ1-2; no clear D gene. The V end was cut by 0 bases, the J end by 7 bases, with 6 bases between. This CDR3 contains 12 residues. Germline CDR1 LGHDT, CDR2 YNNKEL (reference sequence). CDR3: CASSQDPSGYTF. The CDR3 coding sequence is TGTGCCAGCAGCCAAGATCCAAGTGGCTACACCTTC.

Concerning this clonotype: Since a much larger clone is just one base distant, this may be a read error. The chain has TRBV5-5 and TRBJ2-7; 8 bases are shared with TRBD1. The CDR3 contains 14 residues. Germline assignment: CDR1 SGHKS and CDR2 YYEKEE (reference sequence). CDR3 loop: CASSRGQGVFRQHF. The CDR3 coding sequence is TGTGCCAGCAGCCGCGGACAGGGAGTCTTCCGGCAGCACTTC.

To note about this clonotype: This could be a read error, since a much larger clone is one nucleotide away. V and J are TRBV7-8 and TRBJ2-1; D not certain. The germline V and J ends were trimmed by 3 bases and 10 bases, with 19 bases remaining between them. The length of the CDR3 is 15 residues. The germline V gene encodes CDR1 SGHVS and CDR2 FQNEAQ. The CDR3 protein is CASSLVDGGSYEQFF. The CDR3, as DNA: TGTGCCAGCAGCTTGGTTGATGGCGGCTCCTACGAGCAGTTCTTC.

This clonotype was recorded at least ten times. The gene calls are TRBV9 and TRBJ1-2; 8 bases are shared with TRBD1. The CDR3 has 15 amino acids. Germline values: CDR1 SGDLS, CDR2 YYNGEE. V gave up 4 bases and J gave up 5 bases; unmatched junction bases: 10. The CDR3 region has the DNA TGTGCCAGCAGCACCCAGGACAGGGCTGAATATGGCTACACCTTC. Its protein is CASSTQDRAEYGYTF.

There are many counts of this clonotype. The CDR3: CASSPPGNYEQYF. In nucleotides, the CDR3 is TGTGCCAGCAGCCCCCCGGGGAACTACGAGCAGTACTTC. V usage is TRBV7-9 and J usage is TRBJ2-7; a weak D match, TRBD2 (5 bases). The length of the CDR3 is 13 residues. V was trimmed by 5 bases and J by 3 bases, leaving 11 bases between them. Looked up from germline, CDR1 is SEHNR and CDR2 is FQNEAQ (reference sequence).

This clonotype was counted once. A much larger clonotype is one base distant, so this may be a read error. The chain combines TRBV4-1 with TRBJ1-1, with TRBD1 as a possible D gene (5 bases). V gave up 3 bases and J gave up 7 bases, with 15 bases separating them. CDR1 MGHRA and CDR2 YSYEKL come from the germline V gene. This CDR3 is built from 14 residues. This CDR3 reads CASSHDRTDIEAFF. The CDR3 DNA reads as TGCGCCAGCAGCCACGACAGAACGGACATTGAAGCTTTCTTT.

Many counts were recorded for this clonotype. The chain's CDR3 is CASSKDGASYNEQFF. DNA for the CDR3: TGTGCCAGCAGTAAAGACGGAGCCTCCTACAATGAGCAGTTCTTC. The V gene is TRBV7-2, the J gene TRBJ2-1, with D uncertain. Trimming removed 6 bases at V and 0 bases at J, with 12 bases between. This CDR3 has 15 residues. Germline V CDR1 and CDR2: SGHTA, FQGNSA.

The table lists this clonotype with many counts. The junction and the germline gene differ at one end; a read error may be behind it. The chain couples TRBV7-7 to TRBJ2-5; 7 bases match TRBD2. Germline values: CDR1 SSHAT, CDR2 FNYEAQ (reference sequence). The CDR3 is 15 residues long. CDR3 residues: CASSPLGGGRETQYF. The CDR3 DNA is TGTGCTAGCAGCCCCCTCGGCGGGGGTAGGGAGACCCAGTACTTC.

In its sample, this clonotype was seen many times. The CDR3 DNA reads as TGCAGCGGGGGTCACACAGATACGCAGTATTTT. This codes for CSGGHTDTQYF. This chain connects TRBV20-1 to TRBJ2-3; D is possibly TRBD2 (6 bases). Germline V lookup: CDR1 DFQATT, CDR2 SNEGSKA (reference sequence). CDR3 size: 11 residues.

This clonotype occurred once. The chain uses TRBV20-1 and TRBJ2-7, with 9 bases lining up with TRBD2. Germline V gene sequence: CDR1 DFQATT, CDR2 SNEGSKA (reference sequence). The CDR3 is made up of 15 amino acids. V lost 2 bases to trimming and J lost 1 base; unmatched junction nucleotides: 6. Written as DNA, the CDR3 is TGCAGTGCTAGACCGAGCGGGAGGAATTCCTACGAGCAGTACTTC. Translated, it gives CSARPSGRNSYEQYF.

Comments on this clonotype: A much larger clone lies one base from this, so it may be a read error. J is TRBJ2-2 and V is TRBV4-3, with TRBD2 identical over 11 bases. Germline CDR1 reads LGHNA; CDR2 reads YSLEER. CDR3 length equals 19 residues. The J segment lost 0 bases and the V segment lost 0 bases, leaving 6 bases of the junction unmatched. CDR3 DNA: TGCGCCAGCAGCCAAGATAGCGGTAGCGGGGGGGCGAACACCGGGGAGCTGTTTTTT. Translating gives CASSQDSGSGGANTGELFF.

The DNA for the CDR3 is TGTGCCAGCAGTGGGGGACAGGGAAATTGGTCACCCCTCCACTTT. Protein: CASSGGQGNWSPLHF. The gene calls are TRBV2 and TRBJ1-6; TRBD1 matches at 9 bases. This CDR3 region has 15 residues. Germline V gene data show CDR1 as SNHLY and CDR2 as FYNNEI. The J segment lost 10 bases and the V segment lost 4 bases, leaving 8 bases of the junction unmatched.

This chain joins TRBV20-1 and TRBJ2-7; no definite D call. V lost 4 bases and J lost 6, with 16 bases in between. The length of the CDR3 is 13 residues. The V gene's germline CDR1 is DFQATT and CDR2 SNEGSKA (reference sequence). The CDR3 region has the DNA TGCAGTGCTACGTTAGGCTCGGCGGCCGAGCAGTACTTC. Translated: CSATLGSAAEQYF.

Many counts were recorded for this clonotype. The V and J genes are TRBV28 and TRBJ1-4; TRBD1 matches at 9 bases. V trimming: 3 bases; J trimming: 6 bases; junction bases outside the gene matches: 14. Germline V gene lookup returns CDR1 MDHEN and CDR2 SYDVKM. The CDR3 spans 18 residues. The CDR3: CASSFIPTGDREYEKLFF. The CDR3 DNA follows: TGTGCCAGCAGTTTTATCCCAACTGGGGACAGGGAGTATGAAAAACTGTTTTTT.

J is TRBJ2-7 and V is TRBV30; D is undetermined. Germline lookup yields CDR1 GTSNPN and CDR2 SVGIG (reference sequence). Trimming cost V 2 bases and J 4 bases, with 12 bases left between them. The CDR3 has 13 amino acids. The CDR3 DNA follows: TGTGCCTGGAGTCTCTACGGTCCATACGAGCAGTACTTC. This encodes CAWSLYGPYEQYF. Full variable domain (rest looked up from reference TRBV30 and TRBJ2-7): SQTIHQWPATLVQPVGSPLSLECTVEGTSNPNLYWYRQAAGRGLQLLFYSVGIGQISSEVPQNLSASRPQDRQFILSSKKLLLSDSGFYLCAWSLYGPYEQYFGPGTRLTVT.

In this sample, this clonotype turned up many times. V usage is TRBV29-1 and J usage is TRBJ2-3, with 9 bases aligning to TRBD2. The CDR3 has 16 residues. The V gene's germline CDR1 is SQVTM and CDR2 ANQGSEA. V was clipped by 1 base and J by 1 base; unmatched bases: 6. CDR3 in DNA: TGCAGCGTTGAAGGTGGAATAGCGGGGGGCACAGATACGCAGTATTTT. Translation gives CSVEGGIAGGTDTQYF.

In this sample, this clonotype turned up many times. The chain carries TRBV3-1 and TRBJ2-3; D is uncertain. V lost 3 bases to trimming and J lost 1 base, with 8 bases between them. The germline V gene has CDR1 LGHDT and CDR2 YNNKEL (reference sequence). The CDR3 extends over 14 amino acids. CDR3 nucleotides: TGTGCCAGCAGCCACGTCGACCGCACAGATACGCAGTATTTT. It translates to CASSHVDRTDTQYF.

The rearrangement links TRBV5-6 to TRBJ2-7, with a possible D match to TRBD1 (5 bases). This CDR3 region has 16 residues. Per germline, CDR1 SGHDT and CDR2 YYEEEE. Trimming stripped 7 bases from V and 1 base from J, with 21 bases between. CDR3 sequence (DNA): TGTGCCAGCGGCCGTTTAGGGGAACAGTGGTCCTACGAGCAGTACGTC. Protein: CASGRLGEQWSYEQYV.

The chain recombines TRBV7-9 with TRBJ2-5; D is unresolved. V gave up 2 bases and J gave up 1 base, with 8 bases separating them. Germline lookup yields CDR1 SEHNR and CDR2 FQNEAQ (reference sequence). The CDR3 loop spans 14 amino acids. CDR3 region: CASSLTEGQETQYF. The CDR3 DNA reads TGTGCCAGCAGCTTAACTGAAGGCCAAGAGACCCAGTACTTC.

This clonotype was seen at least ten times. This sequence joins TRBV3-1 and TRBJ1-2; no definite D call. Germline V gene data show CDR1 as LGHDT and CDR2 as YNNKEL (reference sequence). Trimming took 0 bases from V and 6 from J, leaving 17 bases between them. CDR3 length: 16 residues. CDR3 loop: CASSQDRKRHWDGYTF. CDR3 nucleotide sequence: TGTGCCAGCAGCCAAGATAGGAAGAGACACTGGGATGGCTACACCTTC. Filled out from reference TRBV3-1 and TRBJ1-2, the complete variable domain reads DTAVSQTPKYLVTQMGNDKSIKCEQNLGHDTMYWYKQDSKKFLKIMFSYNNKELIINETVPNRFSPKSPDKAHLNLHINSLELGDSAVYFCASSQDRKRHWDGYTFGSGTRLTVV.

CDR3 nucleotides: TGTGCCAGCAGCGCAGACAGCTCTGCGAACACCGGGGAGCTGTTTTTT. The encoded protein is CASSADSSANTGELFF. The rearrangement links TRBV9 to TRBJ2-2; TRBD1 is a possible D gene (5 bases). CDR1 and CDR2 (germline): SGDLS, YYNGEE. V lost 3 bases and J 0 bases, leaving 12 bases between the germline ends. The CDR3 covers 16 residues.